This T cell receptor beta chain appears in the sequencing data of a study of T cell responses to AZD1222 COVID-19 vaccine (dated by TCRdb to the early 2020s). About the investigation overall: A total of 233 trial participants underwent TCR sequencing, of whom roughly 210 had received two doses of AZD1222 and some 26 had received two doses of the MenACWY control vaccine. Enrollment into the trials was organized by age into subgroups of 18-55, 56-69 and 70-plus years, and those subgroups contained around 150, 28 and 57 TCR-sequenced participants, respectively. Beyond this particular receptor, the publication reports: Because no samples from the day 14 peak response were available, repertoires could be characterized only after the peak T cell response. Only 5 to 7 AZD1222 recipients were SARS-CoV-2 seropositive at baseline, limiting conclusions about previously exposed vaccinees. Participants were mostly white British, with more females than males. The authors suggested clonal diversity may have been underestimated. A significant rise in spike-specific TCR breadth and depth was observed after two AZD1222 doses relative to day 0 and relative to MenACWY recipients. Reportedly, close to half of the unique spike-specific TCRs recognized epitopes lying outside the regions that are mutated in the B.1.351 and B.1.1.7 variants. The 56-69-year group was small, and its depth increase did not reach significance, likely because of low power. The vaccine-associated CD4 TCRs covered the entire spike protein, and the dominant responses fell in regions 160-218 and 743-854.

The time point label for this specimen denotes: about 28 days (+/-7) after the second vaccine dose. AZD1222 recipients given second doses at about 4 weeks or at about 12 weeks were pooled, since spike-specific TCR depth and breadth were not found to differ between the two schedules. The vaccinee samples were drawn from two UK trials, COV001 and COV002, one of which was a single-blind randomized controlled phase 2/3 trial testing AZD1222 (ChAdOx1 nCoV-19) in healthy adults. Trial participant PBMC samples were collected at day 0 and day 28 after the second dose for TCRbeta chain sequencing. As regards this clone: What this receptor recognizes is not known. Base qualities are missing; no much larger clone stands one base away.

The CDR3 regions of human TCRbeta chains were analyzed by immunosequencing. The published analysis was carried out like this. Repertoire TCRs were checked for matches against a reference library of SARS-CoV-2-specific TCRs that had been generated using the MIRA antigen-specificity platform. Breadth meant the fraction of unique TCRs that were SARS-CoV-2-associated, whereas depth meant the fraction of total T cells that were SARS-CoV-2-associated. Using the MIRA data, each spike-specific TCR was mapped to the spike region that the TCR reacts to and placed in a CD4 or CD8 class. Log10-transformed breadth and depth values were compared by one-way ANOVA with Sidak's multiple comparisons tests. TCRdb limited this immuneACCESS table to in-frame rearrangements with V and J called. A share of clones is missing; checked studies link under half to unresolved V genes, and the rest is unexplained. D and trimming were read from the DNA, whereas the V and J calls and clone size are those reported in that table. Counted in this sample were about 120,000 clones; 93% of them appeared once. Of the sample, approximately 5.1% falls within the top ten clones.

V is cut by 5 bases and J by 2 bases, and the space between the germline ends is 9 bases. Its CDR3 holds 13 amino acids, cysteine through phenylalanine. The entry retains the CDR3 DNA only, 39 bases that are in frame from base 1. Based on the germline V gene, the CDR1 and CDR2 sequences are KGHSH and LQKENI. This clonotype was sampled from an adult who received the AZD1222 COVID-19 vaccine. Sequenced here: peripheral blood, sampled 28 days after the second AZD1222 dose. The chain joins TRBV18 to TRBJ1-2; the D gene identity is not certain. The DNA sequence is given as TGTGCCAGCTCATCTGACGGCAACTATGGCTACACCTTC. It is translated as CASSSDGNYGYTF.